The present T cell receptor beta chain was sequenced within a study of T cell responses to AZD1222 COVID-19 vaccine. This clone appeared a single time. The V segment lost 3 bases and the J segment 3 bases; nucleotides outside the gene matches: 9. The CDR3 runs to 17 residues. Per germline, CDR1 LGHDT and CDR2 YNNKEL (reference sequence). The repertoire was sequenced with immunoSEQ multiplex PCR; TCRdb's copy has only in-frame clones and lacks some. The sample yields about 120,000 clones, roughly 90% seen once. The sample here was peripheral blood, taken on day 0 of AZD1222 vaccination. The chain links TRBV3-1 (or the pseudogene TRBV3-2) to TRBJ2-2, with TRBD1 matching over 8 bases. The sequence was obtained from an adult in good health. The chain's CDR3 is CASSHLPGGMYTGELFF. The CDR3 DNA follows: TGTGCCAGCAGCCACCTACCAGGGGGCATGTACACCGGGGAGCTGTTTTTT.